This TCR beta chain appears in the sequencing data of a study of Ad26.COV2.S vaccination and SARS-CoV-2 variants. Study overall: The donor participated in the COV1001 trial, in its Ad26.COV2.S arm. Once or twice, 56 days apart, Ad26.COV2.S was delivered intramuscularly.

Assay used: immunoSEQ multiplex PCR; TCRdb lists only in-frame clones, some missing. The sample records about 430,000 clones, about 93% being singletons. Overall study results and limits: People who got the vaccine or the placebo had similar non-spike TCR breadth.

This CDR3 contains 12 residues. V gave up 3 bases and J gave up 6 bases, with 5 bases separating them. CDR1 and CDR2 (germline): SGHTA, FQGNSA. Stated treatment: roughly 19 received Ad26.COV2.S at low or high dose, single or two shots; 5 received placebo; per-sample allocation not given. Collection of samples fell on day 63 after the first vaccine or placebo injection. Aged 18-55 years, donor was enrolled in Boston in 2020. As regards this clone: Its specificity is not known.

This chain links TRBV7-2 with TRBJ2-2; no clear D gene. The receptor was derived from a person aged 18-60 years who received the Ad26.COV2.S COVID-19 vaccine or a placebo. The sequencing used peripheral blood, collected in a trial of Ad26.COV2.S vaccine versus placebo. The CDR3 DNA follows: TGTGCCAGCAGCTTGGACGCCGGGGAGCTGTTTTTT. Residues: CASSLDAGELFF.